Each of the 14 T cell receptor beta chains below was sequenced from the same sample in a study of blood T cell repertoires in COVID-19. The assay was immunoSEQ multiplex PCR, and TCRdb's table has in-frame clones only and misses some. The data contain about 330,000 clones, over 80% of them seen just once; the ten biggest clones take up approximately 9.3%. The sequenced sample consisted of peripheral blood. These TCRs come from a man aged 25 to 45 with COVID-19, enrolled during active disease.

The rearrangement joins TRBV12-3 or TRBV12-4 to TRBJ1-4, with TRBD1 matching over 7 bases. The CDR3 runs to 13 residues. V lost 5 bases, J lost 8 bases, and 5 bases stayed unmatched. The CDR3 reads CASSGRQGEKLFF. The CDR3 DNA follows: TGTGCCAGCAGTGGACGACAGGGAGAAAAACTGTTTTTT.

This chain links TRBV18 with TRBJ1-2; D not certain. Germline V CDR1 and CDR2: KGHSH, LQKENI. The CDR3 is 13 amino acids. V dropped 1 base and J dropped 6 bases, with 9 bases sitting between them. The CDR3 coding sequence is TGTGCCAGCTCACCACGGGGAGAGAATGGCTACACCTTC. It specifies CASSPRGENGYTF.

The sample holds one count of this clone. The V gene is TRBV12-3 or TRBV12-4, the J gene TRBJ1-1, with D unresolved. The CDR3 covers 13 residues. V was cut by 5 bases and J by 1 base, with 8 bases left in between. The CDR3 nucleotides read TGTGCCAGCAGTCTCTGGGCGAACACTGAAGCTTTCTTT. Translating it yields CASSLWANTEAFF.

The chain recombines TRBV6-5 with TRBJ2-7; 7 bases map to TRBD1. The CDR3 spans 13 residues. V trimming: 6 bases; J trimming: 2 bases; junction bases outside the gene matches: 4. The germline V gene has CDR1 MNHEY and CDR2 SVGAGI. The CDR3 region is CASRTGIAYEQYF. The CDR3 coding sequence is TGTGCCAGCAGGACAGGGATTGCCTACGAGCAGTACTTC.

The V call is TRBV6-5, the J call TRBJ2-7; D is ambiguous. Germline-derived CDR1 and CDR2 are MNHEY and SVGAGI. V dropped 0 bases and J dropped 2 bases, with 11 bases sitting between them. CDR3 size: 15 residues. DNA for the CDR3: TGTGCCAGCAGTTACTCGTTAGAGCGTACCTACGAGCAGTACTTC. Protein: CASSYSLERTYEQYF.

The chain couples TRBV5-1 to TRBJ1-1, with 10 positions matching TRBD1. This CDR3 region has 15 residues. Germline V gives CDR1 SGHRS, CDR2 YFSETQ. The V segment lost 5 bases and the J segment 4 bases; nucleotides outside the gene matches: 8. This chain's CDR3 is CASRTGTGEFTEAFF. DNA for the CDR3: TGCGCCAGCAGGACTGGGACAGGGGAGTTCACTGAAGCTTTCTTT.

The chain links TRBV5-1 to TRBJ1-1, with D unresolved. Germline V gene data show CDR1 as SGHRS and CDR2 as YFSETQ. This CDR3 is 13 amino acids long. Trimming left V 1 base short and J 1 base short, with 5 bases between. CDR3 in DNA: TGCGCCAGCAGCTTGCCCCAGAACACTGAAGCTTTCTTT. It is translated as CASSLPQNTEAFF.

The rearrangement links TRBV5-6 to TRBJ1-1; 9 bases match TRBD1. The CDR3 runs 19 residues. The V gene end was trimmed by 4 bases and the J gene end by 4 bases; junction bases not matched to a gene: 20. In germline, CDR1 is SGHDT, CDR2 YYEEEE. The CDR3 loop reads CASSPSSRTGVSLGTEAFF. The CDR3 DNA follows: TGTGCCAGCAGCCCGTCGTCAAGGACAGGGGTATCCTTGGGCACTGAAGCTTTCTTT.

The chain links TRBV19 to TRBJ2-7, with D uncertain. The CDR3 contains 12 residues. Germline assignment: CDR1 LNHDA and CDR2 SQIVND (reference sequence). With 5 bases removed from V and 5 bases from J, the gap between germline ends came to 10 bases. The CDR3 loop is CASSDLGNEQYF. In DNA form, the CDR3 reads TGTGCCAGTAGTGACCTGGGCAACGAGCAGTACTTC.

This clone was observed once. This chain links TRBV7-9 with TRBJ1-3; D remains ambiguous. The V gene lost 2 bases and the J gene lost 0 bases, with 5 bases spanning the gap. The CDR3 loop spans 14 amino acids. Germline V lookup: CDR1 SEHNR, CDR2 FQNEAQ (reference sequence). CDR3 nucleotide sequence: TGTGCCAGCAGCTTACGGGGCTCTGGAAACACCATATATTTT. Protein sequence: CASSLRGSGNTIYF.

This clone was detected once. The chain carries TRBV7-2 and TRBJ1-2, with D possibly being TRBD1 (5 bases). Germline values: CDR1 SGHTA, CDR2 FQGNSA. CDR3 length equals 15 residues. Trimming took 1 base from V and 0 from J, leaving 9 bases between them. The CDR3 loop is CASSLGWTPNYGYTF. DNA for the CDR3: TGTGCCAGCAGCTTAGGCTGGACACCTAACTATGGCTACACCTTC.

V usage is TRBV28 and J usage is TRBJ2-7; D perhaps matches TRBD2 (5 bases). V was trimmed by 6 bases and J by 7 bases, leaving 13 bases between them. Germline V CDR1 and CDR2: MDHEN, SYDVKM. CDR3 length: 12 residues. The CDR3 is CASSLQREEQYF. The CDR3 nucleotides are TGTGCCAGCAGCCTTCAACGGGAAGAGCAGTACTTC.

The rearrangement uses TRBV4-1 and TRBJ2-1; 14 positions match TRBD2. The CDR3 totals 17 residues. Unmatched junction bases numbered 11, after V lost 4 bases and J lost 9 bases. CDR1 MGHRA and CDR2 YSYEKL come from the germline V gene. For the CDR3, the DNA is TGCGCCAGCAGCCCTCCCCCCGGGACTAGCGGGAGTGGTGAGCAGTTCTTC. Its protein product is CASSPPPGTSGSGEQFF.

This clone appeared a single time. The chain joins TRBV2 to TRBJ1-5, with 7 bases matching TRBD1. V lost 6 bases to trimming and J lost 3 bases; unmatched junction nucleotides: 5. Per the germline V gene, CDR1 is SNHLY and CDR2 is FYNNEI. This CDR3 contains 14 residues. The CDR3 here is CASSGTAYNQPQHF. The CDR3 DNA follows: TGTGCCAGCAGCGGGACAGCCTACAATCAGCCCCAGCATTTT.